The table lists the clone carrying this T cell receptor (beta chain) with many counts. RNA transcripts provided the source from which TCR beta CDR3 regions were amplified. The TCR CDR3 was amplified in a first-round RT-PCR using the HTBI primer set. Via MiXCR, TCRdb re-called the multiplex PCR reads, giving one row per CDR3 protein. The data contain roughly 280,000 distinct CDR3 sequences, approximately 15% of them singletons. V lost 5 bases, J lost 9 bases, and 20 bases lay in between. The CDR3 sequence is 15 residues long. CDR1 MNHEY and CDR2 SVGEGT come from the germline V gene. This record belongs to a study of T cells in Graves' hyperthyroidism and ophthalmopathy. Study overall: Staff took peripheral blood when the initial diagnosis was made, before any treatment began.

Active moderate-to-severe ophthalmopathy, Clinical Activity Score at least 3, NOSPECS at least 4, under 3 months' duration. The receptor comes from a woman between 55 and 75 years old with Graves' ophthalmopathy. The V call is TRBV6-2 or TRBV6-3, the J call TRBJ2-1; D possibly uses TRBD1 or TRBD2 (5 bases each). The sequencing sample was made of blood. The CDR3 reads CASSPGWGSRSEQFF. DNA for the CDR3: TGTGCCAGCAGTCCGGGGTGGGGGTCGAGAAGTGAGCAGTTCTTC.